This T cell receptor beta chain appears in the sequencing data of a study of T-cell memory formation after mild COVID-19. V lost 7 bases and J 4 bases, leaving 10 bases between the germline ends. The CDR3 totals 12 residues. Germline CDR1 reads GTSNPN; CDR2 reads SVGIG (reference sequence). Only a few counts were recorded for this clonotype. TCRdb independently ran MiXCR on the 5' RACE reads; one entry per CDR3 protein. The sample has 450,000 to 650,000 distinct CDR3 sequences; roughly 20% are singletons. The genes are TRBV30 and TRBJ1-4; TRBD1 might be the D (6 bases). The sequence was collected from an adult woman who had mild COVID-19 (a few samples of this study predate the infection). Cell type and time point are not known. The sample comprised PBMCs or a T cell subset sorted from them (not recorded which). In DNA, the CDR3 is TGTGCCTACGGACAGCTTAATGAAAAACTGTTTTTT. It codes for CAYGQLNEKLFF.